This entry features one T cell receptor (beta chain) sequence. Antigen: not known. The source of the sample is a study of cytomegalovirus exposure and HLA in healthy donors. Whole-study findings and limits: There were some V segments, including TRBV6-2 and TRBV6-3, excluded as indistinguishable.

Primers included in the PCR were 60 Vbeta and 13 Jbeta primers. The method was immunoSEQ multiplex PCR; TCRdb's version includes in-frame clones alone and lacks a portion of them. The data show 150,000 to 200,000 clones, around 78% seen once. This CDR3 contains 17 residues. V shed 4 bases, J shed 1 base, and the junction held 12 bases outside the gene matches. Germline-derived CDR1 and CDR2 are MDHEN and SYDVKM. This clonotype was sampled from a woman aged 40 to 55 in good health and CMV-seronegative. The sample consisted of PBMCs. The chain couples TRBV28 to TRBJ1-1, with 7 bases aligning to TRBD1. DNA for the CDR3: TGTGCCAGCAGTTATAACCCCCTGGACAGGCAGAACACTGAAGCTTTCTTT. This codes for CASSYNPLDRQNTEAFF.